The source of this T cell receptor (beta chain) is a study of T-cell memory formation after mild COVID-19. Turning to the study itself: Largely, the TCR clusters proved donor specific.

TCRdb called the 5' RACE reads again in MiXCR, with one record for every CDR3 protein. The sample has about 110,000 distinct CDR3 sequences, roughly a sixth seen once. This clonotype was counted only a few times. Its antigen is undetermined. Study outcomes and limitations: Within pre-infection memory, some responding clones were found, suggesting cross-reactive memory joined. Shrinking CD4+ clones were chiefly CM and EM; CD8+ ones were chiefly EMRA. Day 37-peaking second-wave clones had unconfirmed SARS-CoV-2 specificity.

Trimming left V 2 bases short and J 0 bases short, with 10 bases between. From germline, CDR1 is SGHTA and CDR2 FQGNSA. CDR3 length equals 15 residues. The TCR sequence derives from a man aged 18 to 35 who had mild COVID-19 (a few samples of this study predate the infection). Cell type and time point are not known. Specimen: PBMCs or a T cell subset sorted from them (not recorded which). The V call is TRBV7-2, the J call TRBJ1-1, with TRBD1 as a possible D gene (6 bases). CDR3 amino acids: CASSLLGHLNTEAFF. The CDR3 coding sequence is TGTGCCAGCAGCTTACTGGGACACTTGAACACTGAAGCTTTCTTT.